The 24 T cell receptor beta chains listed next were all sequenced from one sample in a study of T cells in Graves' hyperthyroidism and ophthalmopathy. Researchers amplified the TCR beta CDR3 regions from RNA transcripts. First-round RT-PCR targeting the TCR CDR3 was performed with the HTBI primer set. Each CDR3 protein gets one entry after TCRdb re-called the multiplex PCR reads with MiXCR. Here the sample spans some 400,000 distinct CDR3 sequences, approximately 15% being singletons. Specimen: blood. These receptor sequences come from a man between 25 and 39 years old with Graves' hyperthyroidism that later progressed to Graves' ophthalmopathy.

The rearrangement uses TRBV4-1 and TRBJ2-2, with D unresolved. V was pared by 0 bases and J by 0 bases, with 17 bases between. Germline V gives CDR1 MGHRA, CDR2 YSYEKL. The CDR3 runs to 19 residues. The CDR3 spells CASSQDVPGSYTNTGELFF. The CDR3 DNA is TGCGCCAGCAGCCAAGATGTCCCCGGTTCTTACACGAACACCGGGGAGCTGTTTTTT.

This clonotype was counted ten times or more. The chain employs TRBV20-1 and TRBJ2-7; TRBD2 aligns across 7 bases. The V gene end was trimmed by 1 base and the J gene end by 4 bases; junction bases not matched to a gene: 7. The CDR3 is 14 amino acids. Per the germline V gene, CDR1 is DFQATT and CDR2 is SNEGSKA (reference sequence). The CDR3, as DNA: TGCAGTGCTAGAGGGCTAGCGGAATATTACGAGCAGTACTTC. Protein sequence: CSARGLAEYYEQYF.

This clonotype was found many times. V and J are TRBV5-1 and TRBJ2-7; 9 bases match TRBD1. The CDR3 covers 15 residues. Germline lookup yields CDR1 SGHRS and CDR2 YFSETQ. V lost 5 bases, J lost 4 bases, and 10 bases stayed unmatched. For the CDR3, the DNA is TGCGCCAGCAGACAGCCGGGACAGGGAATTTACGAGCAGTACTTC. It specifies CASRQPGQGIYEQYF. Full variable domain (missing parts from reference TRBV5-1 and TRBJ2-7): KAGVTQTPRYLIKTRGQQVTLSCSPISGHRSVSWYQQTPGQGLQFLFEYFSETQRNKGNFPGRFSGRQFSNSRSEMNVSTLELGDSALYLCASRQPGQGIYEQYFGPGTRLTVT.

V gene TRBV27 combines with J gene TRBJ1-6; D is undetermined. This CDR3 has 15 amino acids. Germline CDR1 reads MNHEY; CDR2 reads SMNVEV (reference sequence). Trimming took 5 bases from V and 4 from J, leaving 12 bases between them. In DNA form, the CDR3 reads TGTGCCAGCAGTCCCCTCCCCTCGTATAATTCACCCCTCCACTTT. Residues: CASSPLPSYNSPLHF.

V usage is TRBV30 and J usage is TRBJ2-7; D ambiguous. CDR3 length equals 14 residues. Germline CDR1 reads GTSNPN; CDR2 reads SVGIG (reference sequence). Trimming cost V 3 bases and J 9 bases, with 21 bases left between them. The CDR3 spells CAWRGPSTSPRQYF. The CDR3 nucleotides are TGTGCCTGGAGGGGCCCCTCGACTTCCCCTCGGCAGTACTTC.

This chain uses TRBV24-1 with TRBJ2-2; unclear D gene. Germline V gene data show CDR1 as KGHDR and CDR2 as SFDVKD. This CDR3 contains 11 residues. The ends were cut back, 9 bases at V and 7 bases at J, with 8 bases in the middle. The CDR3: CATATGGELFF. DNA for the CDR3: TGTGCCACCGCGACGGGCGGGGAGCTGTTTTTT.

The chain employs TRBV28 and TRBJ1-1; 9 bases fit TRBD1. Germline V gives CDR1 MDHEN, CDR2 SYDVKM. J gave up 2 bases and V 3 bases, and 7 bases lay outside the gene matches. The CDR3 spans 16 residues. The CDR3 nucleotides are TGTGCCAGCAGTTTGGGGACAGGGCAACGTAACACTGAAGCTTTCTTT. As protein: CASSLGTGQRNTEAFF. Full variable domain (rest looked up from reference TRBV28 and TRBJ1-1): DVKVTQSSRYLVKRTGEKVFLECVQDMDHENMFWYRQDPGLGLRLIYFSYDVKMKEKGDIPEGYSVSREKKERFSLILESASTNQTSMYLCASSLGTGQRNTEAFFGQGTRLTVV.

This clonotype was recorded many times. V is TRBV5-1 and J is TRBJ2-3; 13 positions agree with TRBD2. This CDR3 has 17 amino acids. With V trimmed by 4 bases and J by 5 bases, 10 bases remained unmatched. Germline V lookup: CDR1 SGHRS, CDR2 YFSETQ. CDR3 region: CASSPPGLAGKGDTQYF. Here the CDR3 DNA reads TGCGCCAGCAGCCCACCGGGACTAGCGGGGAAGGGAGATACGCAGTATTTT.

This clonotype was observed a few times. The chain couples TRBV2 to TRBJ1-1; no clear D gene. The V end lost 1 base, the J end lost 0 bases, and 6 bases lay between the germline ends. Germline V CDR1 and CDR2: SNHLY, FYNNEI. The CDR3 sequence is 14 residues long. CDR3 residues: CASSEGLLNTEAFF. The CDR3 DNA reads TGTGCCAGCAGTGAAGGGTTACTGAACACTGAAGCTTTCTTT.

This clonotype was observed a few times. V and J are TRBV29-1 and TRBJ1-1, with 10 bases fitting TRBD1. The CDR3 spans 13 residues. The germline gives CDR1 SQVTM, CDR2 ANQGSEA. J gave up 6 bases and V 6 bases, and 7 bases lay outside the gene matches. The CDR3 spells CSVGTGVGAEAFF. CDR3 nucleotides: TGCAGCGTGGGGACAGGGGTTGGGGCTGAAGCTTTCTTT.

The CDR3 loop is CASRSAGYSNQPQHF. For the CDR3, the DNA is TGTGCCAGCCGTAGCGCGGGGTATAGCAATCAGCCCCAGCATTTT. The chain joins TRBV2 to TRBJ1-5, with D unresolved. The CDR3 runs 15 residues. Germline V lookup: CDR1 SNHLY, CDR2 FYNNEI. Trimming took 8 bases from V and 0 from J, leaving 14 bases between them.

This clonotype was detected ten times or more. This chain connects TRBV2 to TRBJ2-2; TRBD2 is a possible D gene (6 bases). V lost 7 bases, J lost 8 bases, and 17 bases lay in between. The CDR3 contains 14 residues. Germline assignment: CDR1 SNHLY and CDR2 FYNNEI. The CDR3, as DNA: TGTGCCAGCACCCGACTAGTGATTAGGGGGGAGCTGTTTTTT. Amino acid sequence: CASTRLVIRGELFF.

This clonotype has just a few counts. The genes are TRBV9 and TRBJ2-2; TRBD1 matches at 10 bases. Germline loops: CDR1 SGDLS, CDR2 YYNGEE. This CDR3 is 16 amino acids long. Trimming took 3 bases from V and 7 from J; bases not matched to a gene: 9. CDR3 sequence (DNA): TGTGCCAGCAGCGCCCGAGGGACAGGGGCAATCGGGGAGCTGTTTTTT. It translates to CASSARGTGAIGELFF.

This clonotype appeared a few times. The chain has TRBV7-9 and TRBJ2-1; no reliable D call. This CDR3 comprises 16 residues. Germline-derived CDR1 and CDR2 are SEHNR and FQNEAQ (reference sequence). The V gene lost 5 bases and the J gene lost 0 bases, with 14 bases spanning the gap. CDR3 sequence: CASSPEASFSYNEQFF. CDR3 bases: TGTGCCAGCAGCCCAGAGGCCTCCTTCTCCTACAATGAGCAGTTCTTC.

V is TRBV19 and J is TRBJ2-3; tentative D call: TRBD2 (6 bases). The ends were cut back, 6 bases at V and 4 bases at J, with 14 bases in the middle. The CDR3 has 14 residues. Per the germline V gene, CDR1 is LNHDA and CDR2 is SQIVND (reference sequence). The DNA for the CDR3 is TGTGCCAGTAGCCGGGACTTACTCCCAGATACGCAGTATTTT. As protein: CASSRDLLPDTQYF.

As for this clonotype: A much bigger clone sits one base away, suggesting this may be a read error. J is TRBJ2-3 and V is TRBV27; 7 bases line up with TRBD2. V was clipped by 2 bases and J by 2 bases; unmatched bases: 16. The CDR3 sequence is 19 residues long. Germline V gene sequence: CDR1 MNHEY, CDR2 SMNVEV (reference sequence). The CDR3 protein is CASSLVGSGGGSVTDTQYF. CDR3 nucleotide sequence: TGTGCCAGCAGTTTAGTGGGGTCGGGGGGAGGCTCGGTCACAGATACGCAGTATTTT.

Notes on this clonotype: Since a much larger clone is just one base distant, this may be a read error. CDR3 protein: CASSEGTNKETQYF. Here the CDR3 DNA reads TGTGCCAGCAGTGAAGGGACTAACAAAGAGACCCAGTACTTC. The rearrangement joins TRBV2 to TRBJ2-5; maybe TRBD2 (6 bases). The ends were cut back, 1 base at V and 3 bases at J, with 9 bases in the middle. Germline assignment: CDR1 SNHLY and CDR2 FYNNEI. The CDR3 covers 14 residues.

This clonotype has at least ten counts. The gene calls are TRBV28 and TRBJ1-4; TRBD1 might be the D (5 bases). CDR3 length: 15 residues. The germline V gene has CDR1 MDHEN and CDR2 SYDVKM. Trimming shortened V by 7 bases and J by 8 bases, and 20 bases separated the two germline ends. The CDR3 loop is CASTGIGTGKEKLFF. CDR3 bases: TGTGCCAGCACTGGAATCGGGACCGGGAAAGAAAAACTGTTTTTT.

This clonotype was detected ten times or more. J is TRBJ2-7 and V is TRBV6-2 or TRBV6-3; tentatively, D is TRBD1 (6 bases). This CDR3 has 15 residues. Germline lookup yields CDR1 MNHEY and CDR2 SVGEGT. Trimming removed 5 bases at V and 3 bases at J, with 17 bases between. CDR3 coding DNA: TGTGCCAGCAGTCTCCCCCCGGGGACAAGCTACGAGCAGTACTTC. Translated: CASSLPPGTSYEQYF.

A few counts support this clonotype. The chain employs TRBV20-1 and TRBJ1-6; TRBD1 is a possible D gene (5 bases). The V gene lost 0 bases and the J gene lost 0 bases, with 12 bases spanning the gap. CDR3 length: 17 amino acids. The germline CDR1 and CDR2 sequences are DFQATT and SNEGSKA (reference sequence). For the CDR3, the DNA is TGCAGTGCTAGAGATTCGCGGGGCGGCTCCTATAATTCACCCCTCCACTTT. This encodes CSARDSRGGSYNSPLHF.

The table lists this clonotype with many counts. The chain combines TRBV5-5 with TRBJ2-5, with 8 bases that match TRBD2. This CDR3 contains 14 residues. Germline assignment: CDR1 SGHKS and CDR2 YYEKEE (reference sequence). The V gene end was trimmed by 3 bases and the J gene end by 1 base; junction bases not matched to a gene: 2. CDR3 in DNA: TGTGCCAGCAGCTCAGGACTAGCCCAAGAGACCCAGTACTTC. Amino acid sequence: CASSSGLAQETQYF.

This clonotype was found a few times. The CDR3 DNA follows: TGTGCCAGCAGCTTGGAAGGGGGTACCACTGAAGCTTTCTTT. Its translation is CASSLEGGTTEAFF. The rearrangement joins TRBV5-5 to TRBJ1-1; D is perhaps TRBD1 (6 bases). The germline V gene has CDR1 SGHKS and CDR2 YYEKEE (reference sequence). V was pared by 0 bases and J by 4 bases, with 10 bases between. The CDR3 runs 14 residues.

This clonotype showed up many times. The chain links TRBV24-1 to TRBJ2-3, with a tentative D call TRBD2 (5 bases). Trimming removed 6 bases from V and 0 bases from J, with 15 bases in between. Germline lookup yields CDR1 KGHDR and CDR2 SFDVKD. The CDR3 totals 16 residues. CDR3 nucleotide sequence: TGTGCCACCAGTCGCCGCGGAGGTGCGAGCACAGATACGCAGTATTTT. Its protein product is CATSRRGGASTDTQYF.

This clonotype was seen many times. The CDR3 protein is CASRGQAGNTIYF. The CDR3 DNA follows: TGTGCCAGCAGAGGACAGGCTGGAAACACCATATATTTT. The chain links TRBV2 to TRBJ1-3, with TRBD1 matching over 7 bases. The CDR3 is 13 amino acids. Trimming removed 6 bases from V and 2 bases from J; junction bases left unmatched: 1. Germline assignment: CDR1 SNHLY and CDR2 FYNNEI.